This record looks at one T cell receptor (beta chain) sequence and its context. Trimming removed 5 bases from V and 5 bases from J, with 18 bases in between. Germline assignment: CDR1 SGHVS and CDR2 FQNEAQ. The CDR3 extends over 15 amino acids. This sample was taken from a study of control samples from healthy donors and cancer patients. Assay used: immunoSEQ multiplex PCR; TCRdb lists only in-frame clones, some missing. The table shows tens of thousands of clones, with about 94% occurring only once. The sample was blood. This clonotype originated in a man in his fifties or sixties in good health. The V call is TRBV7-8, the J call TRBJ2-5; TRBD2 might be the D (6 bases). The CDR3 DNA reads TGTGCCAGCAGCGGAAATTGGGGGACTGGGGAGACCCAGTACTTC. The encoded protein is CASSGNWGTGETQYF.